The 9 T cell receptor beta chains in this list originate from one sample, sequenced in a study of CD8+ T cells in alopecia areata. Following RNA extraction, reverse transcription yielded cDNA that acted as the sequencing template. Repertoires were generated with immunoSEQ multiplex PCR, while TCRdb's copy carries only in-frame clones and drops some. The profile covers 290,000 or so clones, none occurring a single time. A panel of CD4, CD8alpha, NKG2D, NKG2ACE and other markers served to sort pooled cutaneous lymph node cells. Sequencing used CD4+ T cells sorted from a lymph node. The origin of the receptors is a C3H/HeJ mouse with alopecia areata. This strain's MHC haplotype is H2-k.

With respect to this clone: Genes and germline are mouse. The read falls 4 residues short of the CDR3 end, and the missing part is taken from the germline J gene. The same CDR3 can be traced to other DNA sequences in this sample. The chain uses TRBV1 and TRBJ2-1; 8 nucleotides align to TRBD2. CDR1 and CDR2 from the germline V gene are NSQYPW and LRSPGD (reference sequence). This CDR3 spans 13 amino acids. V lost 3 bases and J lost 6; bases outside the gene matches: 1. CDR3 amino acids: CTCSAGGLAEQFF. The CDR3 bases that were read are TGCACCTGCAGTGCGGGGGGGCTTGCT.

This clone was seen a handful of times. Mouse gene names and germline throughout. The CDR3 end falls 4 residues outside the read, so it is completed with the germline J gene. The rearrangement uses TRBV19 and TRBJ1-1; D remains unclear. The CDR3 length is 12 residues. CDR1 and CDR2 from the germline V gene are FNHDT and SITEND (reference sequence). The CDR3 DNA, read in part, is TGTGCCAGCAGTATACAGGAGACA. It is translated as CASSIQET. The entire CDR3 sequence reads CASSIQETEVFF.

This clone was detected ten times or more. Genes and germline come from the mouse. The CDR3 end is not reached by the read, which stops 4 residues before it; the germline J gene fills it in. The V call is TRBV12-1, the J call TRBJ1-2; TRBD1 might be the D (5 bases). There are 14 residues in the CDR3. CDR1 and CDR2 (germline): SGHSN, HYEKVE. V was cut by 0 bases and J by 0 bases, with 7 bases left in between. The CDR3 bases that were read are TGTGCCAGCTCTCTCGACAGTGCAAACTCC. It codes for CASSLDSANS. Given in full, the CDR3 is CASSLDSANSDYTF.

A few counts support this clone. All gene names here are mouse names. Partial CDR3 DNA: TGTGCCAGCAGTGATCTCACAGGGGGAGACACA. Protein product: CASSDLTGGDT. The whole CDR3 region reads CASSDLTGGDTEVFF. The chain is built from TRBV13-1 and TRBJ1-1; the match to TRBD1 covers 8 bases. The CDR3 goes on 4 residues after the read ends, and that part is filled in from the germline J gene. This CDR3 is 15 amino acids long. CDR1 NSHNY and CDR2 SYGAGN come from the germline V gene. J lost 3 bases, V lost 1 base, and 5 bases had no gene match.

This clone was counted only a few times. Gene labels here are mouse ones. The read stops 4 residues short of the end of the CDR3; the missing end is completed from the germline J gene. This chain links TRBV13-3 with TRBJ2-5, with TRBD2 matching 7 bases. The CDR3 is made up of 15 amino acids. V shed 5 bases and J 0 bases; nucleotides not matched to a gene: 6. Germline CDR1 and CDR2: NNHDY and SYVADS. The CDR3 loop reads CASRADWANQDTQYF. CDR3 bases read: TGTGCCAGCAGGGCTGACTGGGCTAACCAAGAC.

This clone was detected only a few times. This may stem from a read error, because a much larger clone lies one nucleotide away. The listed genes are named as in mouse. Partial CDR3 DNA: TGTGCCAGCAGCGACAGGGACTCC. This sequence encodes CASSDRDS. The entire CDR3 reads CASSDRDSDYTF. V usage is TRBV4 and J usage is TRBJ1-2, with TRBD1 matching 7 bases. The read terminates 4 residues before the CDR3 end, so the remaining end is supplied by the germline J gene. The CDR3 consists of 12 residues. Looked up from germline, CDR1 is LGHDT and CDR2 is YNNKQL (reference sequence). After removal of 5 bases from V and 3 bases from J, the junction contained 0 bases not matched to a gene.

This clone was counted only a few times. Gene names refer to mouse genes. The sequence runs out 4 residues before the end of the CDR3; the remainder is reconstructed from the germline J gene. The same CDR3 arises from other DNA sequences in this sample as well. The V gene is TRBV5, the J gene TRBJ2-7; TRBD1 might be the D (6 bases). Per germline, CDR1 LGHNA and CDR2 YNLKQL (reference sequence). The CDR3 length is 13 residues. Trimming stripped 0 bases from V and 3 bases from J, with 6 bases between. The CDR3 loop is CASSQETGYEQYF. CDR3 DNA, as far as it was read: TGTGCCAGCAGCCAAGAGACAGGCTAT.

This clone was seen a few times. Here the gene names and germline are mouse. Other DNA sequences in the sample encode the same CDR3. Partial CDR3 DNA: TGTGCCAGCAGTCCCCGGGACATTTAT. Residues: CASSPRDIY. The full CDR3 protein is CASSPRDIYEQYF. This sequence joins TRBV19 and TRBJ2-7, with TRBD1 as a possible D gene (6 bases). Coverage ceases 4 residues before the CDR3 finishes, and the germline J gene fills in the end. Germline V lookup: CDR1 FNHDT, CDR2 SITEND (reference sequence). The CDR3 covers 13 residues.

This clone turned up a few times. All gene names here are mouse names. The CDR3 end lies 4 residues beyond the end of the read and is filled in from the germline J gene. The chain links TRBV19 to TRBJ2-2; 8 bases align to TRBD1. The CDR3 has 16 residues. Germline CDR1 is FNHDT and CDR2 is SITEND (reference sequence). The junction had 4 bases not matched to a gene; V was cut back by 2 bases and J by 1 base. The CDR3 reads CASSIPDRGNTGQLYF. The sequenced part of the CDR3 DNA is TGTGCCAGCAGTATCCCTGACAGGGGAAACACCGGG.